This record looks at one T cell receptor beta chain sequence and its context. What it binds is unknown. This PCR relied on a set of 60 Vbeta primers and 13 Jbeta primers. Profiled with immunoSEQ multiplex PCR; TCRdb holds only in-frame clones, not every one. The table records some 140,000 clones, 75% to 85% of them present only once. This sample is part of a study of cytomegalovirus exposure and HLA in healthy donors. Findings of the study overall: In a later analysis, approximately 15,000 TCR beta sequences were associated with HLA alleles at 0.05 false discovery rate.

The CDR3 has 14 amino acids. V was trimmed by 0 bases and J by 5 bases, leaving 8 bases between them. Germline V gene sequence: CDR1 LGHNA, CDR2 YSLEER. The receptor's source is a young man in good health and CMV-seropositive. The chain is built from TRBV4-3 and TRBJ1-5; a weak D match, TRBD1 (5 bases). The sequenced sample was PBMCs. CDR3 amino acids: CASSQDTGDQPQHF. CDR3 DNA sequence: TGCGCCAGCAGCCAAGATACGGGGGATCAGCCCCAGCATTTT.